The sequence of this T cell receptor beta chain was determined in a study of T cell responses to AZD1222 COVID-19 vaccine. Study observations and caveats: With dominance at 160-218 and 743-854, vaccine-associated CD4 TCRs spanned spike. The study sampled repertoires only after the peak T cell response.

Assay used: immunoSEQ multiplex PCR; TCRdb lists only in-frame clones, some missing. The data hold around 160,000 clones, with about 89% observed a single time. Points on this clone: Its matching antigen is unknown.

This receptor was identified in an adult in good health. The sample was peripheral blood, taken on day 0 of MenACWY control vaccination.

The CDR3 region has the DNA TGTGCCATCTCGGCAGGGGCTTACACTGAAGCTTTCTTT. Translated: CAISAGAYTEAFF. The chain couples TRBV10-3 to TRBJ1-1; tentative D call: TRBD1 (6 bases). Trimming removed 8 bases from V and 3 bases from J, with 13 bases in between. The germline V gene encodes CDR1 ENHRY and CDR2 SYGVKD. The CDR3 covers 13 residues.